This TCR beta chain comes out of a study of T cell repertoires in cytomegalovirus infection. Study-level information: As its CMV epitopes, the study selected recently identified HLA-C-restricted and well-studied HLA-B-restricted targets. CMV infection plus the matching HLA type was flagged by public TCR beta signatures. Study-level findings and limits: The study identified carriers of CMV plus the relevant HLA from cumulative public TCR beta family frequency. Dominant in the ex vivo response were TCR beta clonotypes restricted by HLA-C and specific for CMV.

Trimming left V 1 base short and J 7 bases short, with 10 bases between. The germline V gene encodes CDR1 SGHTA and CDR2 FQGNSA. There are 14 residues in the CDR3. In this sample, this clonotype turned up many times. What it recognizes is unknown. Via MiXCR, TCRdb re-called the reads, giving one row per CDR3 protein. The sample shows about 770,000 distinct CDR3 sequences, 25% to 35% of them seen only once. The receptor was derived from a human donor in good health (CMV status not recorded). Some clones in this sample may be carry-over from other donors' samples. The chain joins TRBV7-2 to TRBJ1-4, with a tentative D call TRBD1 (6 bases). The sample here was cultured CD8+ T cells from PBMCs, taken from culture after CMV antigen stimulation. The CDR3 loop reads CASSLGGAREKLFF. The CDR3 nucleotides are TGTGCCAGCAGCTTAGGGGGGGCGCGTGAAAAACTGTTTTTT. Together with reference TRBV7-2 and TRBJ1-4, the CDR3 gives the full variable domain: GAGVSQSPSNKVTEKGKDVELRCDPISGHTALYWYRQSLGQGLEFLIYFQGNSAPDKSGLPSDRFSAERTGGSVSTLTIQRTQQEDSAVYLCASSLGGAREKLFFGSGTQLSVL.